The T cell receptor beta chain described here comes from a study of spatial heterogeneity in lung cancer. Concerning this clonotype itself: Its antigen is undetermined.

Time point indicated: sample taken at primary tumor resection. TCRdb independently ran MiXCR on the 5' RACE reads; one entry per CDR3 protein. The sample holds fewer than 11,000 distinct CDR3 sequences, about 12% seen once. The CDR3 runs to 15 residues. V lost 1 base to trimming and J lost 9 bases; unmatched junction nucleotides: 7. Whole-study findings and limits: It was found that expanded intratumoral alpha and beta TCR counts tracked tumor mutation counts.

Sequencing used lung tumor tissue, obtained at surgery. This TCR was recovered from a male donor with early-stage non-small cell lung cancer. The V gene is TRBV12-3 or TRBV12-4, the J gene TRBJ2-1, with TRBD2 identical over 9 bases. The CDR3 nucleotides read TGTGCCAGCAGTTTAGGACTAGCGGCTAGGGGTGAGCAGTTCTTC. Encoded protein: CASSLGLAARGEQFF.